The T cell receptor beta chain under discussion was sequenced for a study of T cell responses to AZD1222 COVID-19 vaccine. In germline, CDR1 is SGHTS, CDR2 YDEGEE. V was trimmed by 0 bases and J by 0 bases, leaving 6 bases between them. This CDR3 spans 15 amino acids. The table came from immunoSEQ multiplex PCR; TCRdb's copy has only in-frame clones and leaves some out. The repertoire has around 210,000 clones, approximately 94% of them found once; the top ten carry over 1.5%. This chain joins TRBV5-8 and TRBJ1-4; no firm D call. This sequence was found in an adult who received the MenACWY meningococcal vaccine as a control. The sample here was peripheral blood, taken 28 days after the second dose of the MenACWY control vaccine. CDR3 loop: CASSLAGSTNEKLFF. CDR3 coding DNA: TGTGCCAGCAGCTTGGCTGGCTCAACTAATGAAAAACTGTTTTTT.